This passage covers 11 T cell receptor beta chains from one sample sequenced in a study of cytomegalovirus exposure and HLA in healthy donors. The PCR contained 60 Vbeta and 13 Jbeta primers. Generated by immunoSEQ multiplex PCR, the TCRdb table keeps only in-frame clones and is missing some. The table shows around 200,000 clones, with just over 75% occurring only once. Sequencing was done on a sample of PBMCs. These receptors originate from a woman in her fifties or sixties in good health and CMV-seropositive.

The V gene is TRBV5-1, the J gene TRBJ2-3, with TRBD2 as a possible D gene (6 bases). V lost 1 base to trimming and J lost 0 bases, with 12 bases between them. Germline V gives CDR1 SGHRS, CDR2 YFSETQ. This CDR3 contains 16 residues. CDR3 coding DNA: TGCGCCAGCAGCTTGCGGGGCGGGACCAGCACAGATACGCAGTATTTT. Translating gives CASSLRGGTSTDTQYF.

This rearrangement joins TRBV2 to TRBJ2-2; the match to TRBD1 covers 11 bases. Germline V CDR1 and CDR2: SNHLY, FYNNEI. Trimming cost V 6 bases and J 5 bases; bases outside gene matches: 2. CDR3 size: 14 residues. The CDR3 here is CASRGTGGTGELFF. CDR3 DNA sequence: TGTGCCAGCAGGGGGACAGGGGGTACCGGGGAGCTGTTTTTT.

The chain employs TRBV5-5 and TRBJ1-1; 7 nucleotides match TRBD1. This CDR3 contains 16 residues. From germline, CDR1 is SGHKS and CDR2 YYEKEE (reference sequence). Trimming at V came to 2 bases and at J to 1 base, leaving 8 bases not matched to a gene. The CDR3 sequence: CASSFLSGTANTEAFF. CDR3 in DNA: TGTGCCAGCAGCTTTTTGTCCGGGACAGCGAACACTGAAGCTTTCTTT.

The chain links TRBV27 to TRBJ2-3, with TRBD1 identical over 10 bases. The CDR3 is 15 residues long. Trimming cost V 3 bases and J 4 bases; bases outside gene matches: 4. Germline CDR1 is MNHEY and CDR2 is SMNVEV (reference sequence). In DNA, the CDR3 is TGTGCCAGCAGTTTGGCCGGGACAGGGGCAGATACGCAGTATTTT. Amino acids: CASSLAGTGADTQYF.

This chain connects TRBV7-2 to TRBJ1-6; 7 bases agree with TRBD1. Germline V gene lookup returns CDR1 SGHTA and CDR2 FQGNSA. The CDR3 extends over 15 amino acids. V gave up 2 bases and J gave up 7 bases; unmatched junction bases: 5. The CDR3 protein is CASSLRQGQNSPLHF. Here the CDR3 DNA reads TGTGCCAGCAGCTTAAGACAGGGTCAAAATTCACCCCTCCACTTT.

J is TRBJ2-1 and V is TRBV28, with a tentative D call TRBD1 (6 bases). The CDR3 is made up of 16 amino acids. V lost 5 bases, J lost 3 bases, and 17 bases lay in between. Per the germline V gene, CDR1 is MDHEN and CDR2 is SYDVKM. CDR3 sequence: CASSPRIRGYYNEQFF. The CDR3 DNA reads as TGTGCCAGCAGTCCTCGGATAAGGGGGTACTACAATGAGCAGTTCTTC.

The CDR3 DNA reads TGTGCCAGCAGTTTATACAGGGACTATAATGAAAAACTGTTTTTT. It codes for CASSLYRDYNEKLFF. This chain uses TRBV27 with TRBJ1-4; D may be TRBD1 (6 bases). Trimming took 1 base from V and 4 from J, leaving 10 bases between them. From germline, CDR1 is MNHEY and CDR2 SMNVEV (reference sequence). The CDR3 has 15 amino acids.

The V and J genes are TRBV10-2 and TRBJ2-2; 9 bases agree with TRBD2. CDR3 size: 15 residues. Germline lookup yields CDR1 WSHSY and CDR2 SAAADI. Unmatched junction bases numbered 3, after V lost 1 base and J lost 6 bases. This chain's CDR3 is CASSELAGAPGELFF. The CDR3 DNA reads TGCGCCAGCAGTGAGTTAGCGGGGGCACCCGGGGAGCTGTTTTTT.

The count of this clone is one. This rearrangement joins TRBV6-1 to TRBJ1-2, with 8 bases matching TRBD1. From germline, CDR1 is MNHNS and CDR2 SASEGT. V lost 5 bases and J lost 6; bases outside the gene matches: 5. The CDR3 runs to 13 residues. The CDR3 region has the DNA TGTGCCAGCAGTTCCCTGACAGGGGATGGCTACACCTTC. It codes for CASSSLTGDGYTF.

The V and J genes are TRBV4-3 and TRBJ2-5, with D maybe TRBD1 (5 bases). The V gene lost 3 bases and the J gene lost 5 bases, with 10 bases spanning the gap. CDR1 is LGHNA, CDR2 YSLEER, per germline. CDR3 length equals 13 residues. The CDR3 sequence is CASSQSGWETQYF. The DNA for the CDR3 is TGCGCCAGCAGCCAGTCAGGGTGGGAGACCCAGTACTTC.

The chain couples TRBV27 to TRBJ2-5; 14 bases match TRBD2. The trim removed 5 bases at V and 5 bases at J, leaving 10 bases unmatched. CDR1 MNHEY and CDR2 SMNVEV come from the germline V gene (reference sequence). This CDR3 has 17 residues. This CDR3 reads CASSRRTSGRSVETQYF. The CDR3 DNA reads as TGTGCCAGCAGTCGACGGACTAGCGGGAGGTCCGTGGAGACCCAGTACTTC.